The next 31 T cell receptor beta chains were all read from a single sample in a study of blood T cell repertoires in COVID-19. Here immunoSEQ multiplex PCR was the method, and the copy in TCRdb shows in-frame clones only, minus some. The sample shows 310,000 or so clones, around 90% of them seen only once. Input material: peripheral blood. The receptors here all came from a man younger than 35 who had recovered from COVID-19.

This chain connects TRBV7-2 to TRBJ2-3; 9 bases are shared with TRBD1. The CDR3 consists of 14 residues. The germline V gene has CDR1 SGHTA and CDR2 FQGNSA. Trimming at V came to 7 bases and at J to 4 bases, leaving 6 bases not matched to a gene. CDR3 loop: CASNPTGGPDTQYF. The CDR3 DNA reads TGTGCCAGCAACCCGACAGGGGGTCCAGATACGCAGTATTTT.

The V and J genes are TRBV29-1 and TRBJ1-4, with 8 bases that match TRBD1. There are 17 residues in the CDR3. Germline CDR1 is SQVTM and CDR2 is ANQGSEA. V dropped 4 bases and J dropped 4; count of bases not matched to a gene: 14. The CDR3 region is CSVGGTPGGRNNEKLFF. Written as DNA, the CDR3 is TGCAGCGTTGGGGGGACCCCAGGGGGCCGTAATAATGAAAAACTGTTTTTT.

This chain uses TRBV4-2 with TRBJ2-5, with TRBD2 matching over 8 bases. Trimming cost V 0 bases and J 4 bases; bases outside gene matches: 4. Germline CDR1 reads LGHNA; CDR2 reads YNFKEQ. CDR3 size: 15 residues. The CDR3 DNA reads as TGTGCCAGCAGCCAAGATGGACTAGCTGCAGAGACCCAGTACTTC. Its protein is CASSQDGLAAETQYF.

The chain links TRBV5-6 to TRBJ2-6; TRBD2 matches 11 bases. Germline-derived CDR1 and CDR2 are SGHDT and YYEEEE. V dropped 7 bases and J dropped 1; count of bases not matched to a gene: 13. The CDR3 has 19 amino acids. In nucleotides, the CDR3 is TGTGCCAGCCTTTGGGGGAGACTAGCGGGGCCTTCTGGGGCCAACGTCCTGACTTTC. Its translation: CASLWGRLAGPSGANVLTF.

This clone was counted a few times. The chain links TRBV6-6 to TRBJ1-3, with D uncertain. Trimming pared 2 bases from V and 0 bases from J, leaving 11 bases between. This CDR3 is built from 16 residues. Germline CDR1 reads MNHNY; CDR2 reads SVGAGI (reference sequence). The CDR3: CASSYARPSSGNTIYF. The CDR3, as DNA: TGTGCCAGCAGTTACGCCAGGCCCAGCTCTGGAAACACCATATATTTT.

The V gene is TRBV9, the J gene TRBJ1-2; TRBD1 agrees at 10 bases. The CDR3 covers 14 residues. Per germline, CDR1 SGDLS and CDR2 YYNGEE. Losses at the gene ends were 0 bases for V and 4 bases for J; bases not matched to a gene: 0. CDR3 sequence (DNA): TGTGCCAGCAGCGTAGGGACAGGGGGCTATGGCTACACCTTC. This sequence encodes CASSVGTGGYGYTF.

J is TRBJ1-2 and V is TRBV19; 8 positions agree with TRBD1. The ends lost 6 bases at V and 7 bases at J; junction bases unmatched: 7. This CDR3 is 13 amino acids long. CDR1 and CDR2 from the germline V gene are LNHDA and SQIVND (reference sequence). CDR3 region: CASSPRTGFGYTF. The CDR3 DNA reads TGTGCCAGTAGCCCTAGGACAGGGTTTGGCTACACCTTC.

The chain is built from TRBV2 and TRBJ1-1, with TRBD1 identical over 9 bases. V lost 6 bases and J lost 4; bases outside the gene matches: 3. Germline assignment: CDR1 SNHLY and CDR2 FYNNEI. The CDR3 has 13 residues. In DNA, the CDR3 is TGTGCCAGCAGAGCGACAGGGGGCACTGAAGCTTTCTTT. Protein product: CASRATGGTEAFF.

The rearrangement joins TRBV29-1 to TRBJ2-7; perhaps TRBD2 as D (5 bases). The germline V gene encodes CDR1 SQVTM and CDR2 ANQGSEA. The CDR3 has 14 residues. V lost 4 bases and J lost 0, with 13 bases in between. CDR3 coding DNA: TGCAGCGTTGCTTCCGGGGTACCCTCCTACGAGCAGTACTTC. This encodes CSVASGVPSYEQYF.

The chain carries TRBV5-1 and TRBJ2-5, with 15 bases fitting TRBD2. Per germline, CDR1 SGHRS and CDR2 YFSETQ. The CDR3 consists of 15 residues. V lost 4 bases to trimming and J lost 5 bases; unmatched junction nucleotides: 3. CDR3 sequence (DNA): TGCGCCAGCAGCCTCGGGACTAGCGGGGGGGAGACCCAGTACTTC. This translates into CASSLGTSGGETQYF.

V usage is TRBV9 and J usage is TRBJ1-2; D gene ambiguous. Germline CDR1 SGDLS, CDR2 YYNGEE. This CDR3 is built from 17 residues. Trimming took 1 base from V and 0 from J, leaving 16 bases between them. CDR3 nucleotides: TGTGCCAGCAGCGTAAAGCCGGGTGAGATAACTAACTATGGCTACACCTTC. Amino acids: CASSVKPGEITNYGYTF.

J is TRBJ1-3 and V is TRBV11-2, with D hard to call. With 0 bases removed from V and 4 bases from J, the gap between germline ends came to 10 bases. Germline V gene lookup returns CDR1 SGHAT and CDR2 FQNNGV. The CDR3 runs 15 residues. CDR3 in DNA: TGTGCCAGCAGCTTAGAGGCGACGGGAGGAAACACCATATATTTT. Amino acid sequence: CASSLEATGGNTIYF. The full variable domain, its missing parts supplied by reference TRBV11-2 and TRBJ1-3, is EAGVAQSPRYKIIEKRQSVAFWCNPISGHATLYWYQQILGQGPKLLIQFQNNGVVDDSQLPKDRFSAERLKGVDSTLKIQPAKLEDSAVYLCASSLEATGGNTIYFGEGSWLTVV.

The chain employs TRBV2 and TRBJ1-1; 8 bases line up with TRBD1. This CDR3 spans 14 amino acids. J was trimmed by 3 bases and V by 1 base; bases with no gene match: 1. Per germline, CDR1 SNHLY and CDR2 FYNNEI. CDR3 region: CASSEGRGHTEAFF. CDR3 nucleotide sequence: TGTGCCAGCAGTGAAGGCAGGGGGCACACTGAAGCTTTCTTT.

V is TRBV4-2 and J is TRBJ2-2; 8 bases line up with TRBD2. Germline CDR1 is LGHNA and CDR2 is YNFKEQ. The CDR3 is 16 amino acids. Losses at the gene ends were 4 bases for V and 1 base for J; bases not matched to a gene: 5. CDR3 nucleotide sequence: TGTGCCAGCAGCCCCCTAGCGGGTCTGAACACCGGGGAGCTGTTTTTT. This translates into CASSPLAGLNTGELFF.

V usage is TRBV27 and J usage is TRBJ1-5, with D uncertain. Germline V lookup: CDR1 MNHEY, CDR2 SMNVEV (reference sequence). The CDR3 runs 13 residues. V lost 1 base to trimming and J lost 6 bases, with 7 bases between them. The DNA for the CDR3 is TGTGCCAGCAGTTTATACGGGAGTCAGCCCCAGCATTTT. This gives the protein CASSLYGSQPQHF.

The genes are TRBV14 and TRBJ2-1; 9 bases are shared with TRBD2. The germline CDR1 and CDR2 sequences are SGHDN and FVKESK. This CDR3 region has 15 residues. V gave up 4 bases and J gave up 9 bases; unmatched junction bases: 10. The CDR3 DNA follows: TGTGCCAGCAGCCCTATAGCGGGGGCCTTTGGTGAGCAGTTCTTC. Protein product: CASSPIAGAFGEQFF.

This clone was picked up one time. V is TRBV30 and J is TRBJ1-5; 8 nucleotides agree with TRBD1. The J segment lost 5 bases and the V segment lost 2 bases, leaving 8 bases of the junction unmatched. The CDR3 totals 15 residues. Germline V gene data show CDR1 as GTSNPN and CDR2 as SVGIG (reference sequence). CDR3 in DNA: TGTGCCTGGAGTACCGGACAGGGTGTTGATCAGCCCCAGCATTTT. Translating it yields CAWSTGQGVDQPQHF.

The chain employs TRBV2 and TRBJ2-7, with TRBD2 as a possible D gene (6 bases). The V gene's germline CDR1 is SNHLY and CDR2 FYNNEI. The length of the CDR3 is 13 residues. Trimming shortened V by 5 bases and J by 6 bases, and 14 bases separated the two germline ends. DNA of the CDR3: TGTGCCAGCAGTATCGGGACTCCAGTCGAGCAGTACTTC. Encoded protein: CASSIGTPVEQYF.

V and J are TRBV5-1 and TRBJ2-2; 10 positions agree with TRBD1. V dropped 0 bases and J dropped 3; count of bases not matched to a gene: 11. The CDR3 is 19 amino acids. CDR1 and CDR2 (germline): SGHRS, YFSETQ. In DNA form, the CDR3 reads TGCGCCAGCAGCTTGGCGCCGGGACAGGGGACTTCTTACACCGGGGAGCTGTTTTTT. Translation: CASSLAPGQGTSYTGELFF.

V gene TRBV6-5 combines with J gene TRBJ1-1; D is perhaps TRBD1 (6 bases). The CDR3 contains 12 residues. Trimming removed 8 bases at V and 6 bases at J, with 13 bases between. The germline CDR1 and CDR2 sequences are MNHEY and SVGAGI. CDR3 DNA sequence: TGTGCCAGCTCACAGGGAACGGCTGAAGCTTTCTTT. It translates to CASSQGTAEAFF.

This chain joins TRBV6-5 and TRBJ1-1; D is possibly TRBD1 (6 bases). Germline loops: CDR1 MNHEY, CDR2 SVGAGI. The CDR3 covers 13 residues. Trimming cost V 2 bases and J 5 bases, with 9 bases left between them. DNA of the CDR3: TGTGCCAGCAGTTACCCTCAGGGGACTGAAGCTTTCTTT. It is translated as CASSYPQGTEAFF.

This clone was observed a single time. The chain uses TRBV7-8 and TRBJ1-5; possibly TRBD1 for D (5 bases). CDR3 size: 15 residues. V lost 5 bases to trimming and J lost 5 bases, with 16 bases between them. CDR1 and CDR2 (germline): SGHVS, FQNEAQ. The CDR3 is CASSPRDFSHQPQHF. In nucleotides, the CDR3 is TGTGCCAGCAGCCCCAGGGATTTTTCGCATCAGCCCCAGCATTTT. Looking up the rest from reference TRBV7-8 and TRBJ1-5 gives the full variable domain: GAGVSQSPRYKVAKRGQDVALRCDPISGHVSLFWYQQALGQGPEFLTYFQNEAQLDKSGLPSDRFFAERPEGSVSTLKIQRTQQEDSAVYLCASSPRDFSHQPQHFGDGTRLSIL.

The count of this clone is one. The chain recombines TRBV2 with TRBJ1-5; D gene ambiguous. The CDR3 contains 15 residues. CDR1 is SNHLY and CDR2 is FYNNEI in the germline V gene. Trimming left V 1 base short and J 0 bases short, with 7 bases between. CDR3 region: CASSEDNLSNQPQHF. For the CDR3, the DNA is TGTGCCAGCAGTGAAGACAACCTTAGCAATCAGCCCCAGCATTTT.

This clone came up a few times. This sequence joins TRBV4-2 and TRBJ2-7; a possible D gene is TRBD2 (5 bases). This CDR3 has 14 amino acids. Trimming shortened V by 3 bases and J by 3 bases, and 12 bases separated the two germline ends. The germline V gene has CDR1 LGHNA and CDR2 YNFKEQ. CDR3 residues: CASSQLDSYYEQYF. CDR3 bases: TGTGCCAGCAGCCAGTTGGACTCTTACTACGAGCAGTACTTC.

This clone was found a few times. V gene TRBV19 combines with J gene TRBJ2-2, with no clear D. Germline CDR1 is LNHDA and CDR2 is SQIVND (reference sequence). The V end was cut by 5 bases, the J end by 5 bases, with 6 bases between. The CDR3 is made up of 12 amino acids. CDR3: CASSGDTGELFF. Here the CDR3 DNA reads TGTGCCAGTAGTGGAGATACCGGGGAGCTGTTTTTT.

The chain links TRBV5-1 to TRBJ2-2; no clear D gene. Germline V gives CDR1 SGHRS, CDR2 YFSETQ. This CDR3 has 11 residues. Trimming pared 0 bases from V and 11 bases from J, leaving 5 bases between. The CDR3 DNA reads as TGCGCCAGCAGCTTGGACTCCGAGCTGTTTTTT. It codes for CASSLDSELFF.

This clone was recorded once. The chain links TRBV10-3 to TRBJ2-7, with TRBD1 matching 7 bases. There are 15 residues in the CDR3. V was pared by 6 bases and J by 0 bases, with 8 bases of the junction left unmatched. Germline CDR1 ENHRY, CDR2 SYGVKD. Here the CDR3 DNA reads TGTGCCATCAGCACAGGGGTGTTTGGCTCCTACGAGCAGTACTTC. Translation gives CAISTGVFGSYEQYF.

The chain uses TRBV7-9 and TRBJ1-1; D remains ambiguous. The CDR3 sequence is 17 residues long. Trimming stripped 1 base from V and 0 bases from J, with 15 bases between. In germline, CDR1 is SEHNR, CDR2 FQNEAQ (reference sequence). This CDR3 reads CASSLGRLGFMNTEAFF. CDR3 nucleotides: TGTGCCAGCAGCTTAGGAAGACTTGGGTTCATGAACACTGAAGCTTTCTTT.

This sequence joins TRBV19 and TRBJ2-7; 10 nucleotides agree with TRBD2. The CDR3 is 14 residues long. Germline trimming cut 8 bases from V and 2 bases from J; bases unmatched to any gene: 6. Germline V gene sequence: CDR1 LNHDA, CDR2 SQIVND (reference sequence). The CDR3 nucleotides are TGTGCCAGTGCGAGGACTAGCGGCACCTACGAGCAGTACTTC. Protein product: CASARTSGTYEQYF.

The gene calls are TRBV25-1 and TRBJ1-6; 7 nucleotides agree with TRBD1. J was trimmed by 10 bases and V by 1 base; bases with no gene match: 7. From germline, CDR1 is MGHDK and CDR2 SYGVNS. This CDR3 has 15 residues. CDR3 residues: CASSEWQGEDSPLHF. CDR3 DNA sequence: TGTGCCAGCAGTGAATGGCAGGGGGAAGACTCACCCCTCCACTTT.

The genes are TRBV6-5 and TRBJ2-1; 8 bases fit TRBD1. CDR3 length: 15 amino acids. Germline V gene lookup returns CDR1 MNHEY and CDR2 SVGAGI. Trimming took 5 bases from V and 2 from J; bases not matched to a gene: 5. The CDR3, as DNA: TGTGCCAGCAGTCAGGACAGGGTGGCCTACAATGAGCAGTTCTTC. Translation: CASSQDRVAYNEQFF.